A selection of T cell receptor beta chains follows, all from one sample in a study of T cells in Graves' hyperthyroidism and ophthalmopathy. TCRdb reprocessed the multiplex PCR reads with MiXCR, giving one entry per CDR3 protein. The sample shows hundreds of thousands of distinct CDR3 sequences, 14% of them seen only once. Specimen: blood. Every receptor here comes from a woman aged 45-59 years with Graves' ophthalmopathy. CDR3s include the opening cysteine and the closing phenylalanine or tryptophan. A D gene is named only where the DNA matches it firmly. A clone size is listed for some rows: how often the clone was seen (once, few, many), or a class if it is expanded.

J gene: TRBJ2-2; V gene: TRBV7-9; D gene: NA; clone size: few; CDR3 protein: CASPPTPGELFF; CDR3 DNA: TGTGCCAGCCCGCCTACCCCCGGGGAGCTGTTTTTT
J gene: TRBJ2-1; V gene: TRBV19; D gene: NA; clone size: few; CDR3 protein: CASRDGLQLRNEQFF; CDR3 DNA: TGTGCCAGTAGGGACGGACTCCAACTGAGGAATGAGCAGTTCTTC
J gene: TRBJ2-1; V gene: TRBV10-3; D gene: TRBD2; clone size: many; CDR3 protein: CAIRDISGNSYNEQFF; CDR3 DNA: TGTGCCATCAGGGATATTAGCGGGAATTCCTACAATGAGCAGTTCTTC
J gene: TRBJ2-1; V gene: TRBV18; D gene: NA; clone size: many; CDR3 protein: CASSPLPGDNEQFF; CDR3 DNA: TGTGCCAGCTCACCTTTGCCTGGGGATAATGAGCAGTTCTTC
J gene: TRBJ1-5; V gene: TRBV4-1; D gene: TRBD1; clone size: many; CDR3 protein: CASSNRDSSNQPQHF; CDR3 DNA: TGCGCCAGCAGCAACCGGGACAGTAGCAATCAGCCCCAGCATTTT
J gene: TRBJ1-2; V gene: TRBV14; D gene: NA; clone size: NA; CDR3 protein: CATHTFGGLGYTF; CDR3 DNA: TGTGCCACCCATACGTTCGGGGGGTTGGGCTACACCTTC
J gene: TRBJ1-2; V gene: TRBV18; D gene: NA; clone size: many; CDR3 protein: CASSPPEGPNPDYGYTF; CDR3 DNA: TGTGCCAGCTCACCACCGGAAGGACCGAACCCAGACTATGGCTACACCTTC
J gene: TRBJ2-3; V gene: TRBV30; D gene: NA; clone size: few; CDR3 protein: CAWSADVTDTQYF; CDR3 DNA: TGTGCCTGGAGCGCCGACGTAACAGATACGCAGTATTTT
J gene: TRBJ1-2; V gene: TRBV24-1; D gene: NA; clone size: many; CDR3 protein: CATSDSRRDYGYTF; CDR3 DNA: TGTGCCACCAGTGATTCGAGGAGAGACTATGGCTACACCTTC
J gene: TRBJ2-1; V gene: TRBV6-2/TRBV6-3; D gene: NA; clone size: few; CDR3 protein: CASRTRRSDNEQFF; CDR3 DNA: TGTGCCAGCAGAACCAGAAGGTCGGACAATGAGCAGTTCTTC
J gene: TRBJ2-1; V gene: TRBV7-9; D gene: NA; clone size: few; CDR3 protein: CASQSDLERLSANEQFF; CDR3 DNA: TGTGCCAGCCAGAGTGATTTGGAGAGATTGTCGGCTAATGAGCAGTTCTTC
J gene: TRBJ2-1; V gene: TRBV7-2; D gene: TRBD1; clone size: many; CDR3 protein: CASSLGDRGVYNEQFF; CDR3 DNA: TGTGCCAGCAGCTTAGGGGACAGGGGAGTTTACAATGAGCAGTTCTTC
J gene: TRBJ2-3; V gene: TRBV5-1; D gene: NA; clone size: few; CDR3 protein: CASSLGSGRLGTDTQYF; CDR3 DNA: TGCGCCAGCAGCTTGGGTAGTGGGCGACTGGGCACAGATACGCAGTATTTT
J gene: TRBJ1-1; V gene: TRBV18; D gene: NA; clone size: many; CDR3 protein: CASSPTDGDTEAFF; CDR3 DNA: TGTGCCAGCTCACCTACCGATGGGGACACTGAAGCTTTCTTT
J gene: TRBJ1-3; V gene: TRBV20-1; D gene: NA; clone size: NA; CDR3 protein: CSAGDYHSGNTIYF; CDR3 DNA: TGCAGTGCTGGGGACTACCACTCTGGAAACACCATATATTTT
J gene: TRBJ2-7; V gene: TRBV19; D gene: TRBD1; clone size: NA; CDR3 protein: CASSIDRDRGYEQYF; CDR3 DNA: TGTGCCAGTAGTATAGATCGGGACAGGGGCTACGAGCAGTACTTC
J gene: TRBJ2-1; V gene: TRBV4-2; D gene: NA; clone size: few; CDR3 protein: CASKRAEQFF; CDR3 DNA: TGTGCCAGCAAACGGGCGGAGCAGTTCTTC
J gene: TRBJ2-1; V gene: TRBV5-1; D gene: TRBD2; clone size: NA; CDR3 protein: CASSSGGARTSGYNEQFF; CDR3 DNA: TGCGCCAGCAGCTCCGGTGGTGCGCGGACTAGCGGATACAATGAGCAGTTCTTC
J gene: TRBJ2-5; V gene: TRBV5-8; D gene: TRBD1; clone size: NA; CDR3 protein: CASSDRYKGATRETQYF; CDR3 DNA: TGTGCCAGCAGCGATCGCTATAAGGGGGCAACGCGAGAGACCCAGTACTTC
J gene: TRBJ2-7; V gene: TRBV5-5; D gene: TRBD1; clone size: NA; CDR3 protein: CASSFRQGGSYEQYF; CDR3 DNA: TGTGCCAGCAGCTTTAGACAGGGGGGTTCCTACGAGCAGTACTTC